In its sample, the clone carrying this T cell receptor (beta chain) was seen many times. MiXCR, run by TCRdb on the 5' RACE reads, gives a single entry per CDR3 protein. The sample lists around 82,000 distinct CDR3 sequences; roughly 10% were seen once. The ends were cut back, 1 base at V and 1 base at J, with 12 bases in the middle. Germline CDR1 reads SGHKS; CDR2 reads YYEKEE (reference sequence). The CDR3 is made up of 16 amino acids. These data are taken from a study of early T cells in non-severe SARS-CoV-2 infection. The sample taken for sequencing was whole blood. The TCR sequence derives from an adult who was a healthcare worker with PCR-confirmed SARS-CoV-2 infection or an uninfected control (not recorded which). The V gene is TRBV5-5, the J gene TRBJ2-4; D gene unclear. The DNA of the CDR3 is TGTGCCAGCAGCTTGCTAGAACTGAGGGCCAAAAACATTCAGTACTTC. Its translation: CASSLLELRAKNIQYF.